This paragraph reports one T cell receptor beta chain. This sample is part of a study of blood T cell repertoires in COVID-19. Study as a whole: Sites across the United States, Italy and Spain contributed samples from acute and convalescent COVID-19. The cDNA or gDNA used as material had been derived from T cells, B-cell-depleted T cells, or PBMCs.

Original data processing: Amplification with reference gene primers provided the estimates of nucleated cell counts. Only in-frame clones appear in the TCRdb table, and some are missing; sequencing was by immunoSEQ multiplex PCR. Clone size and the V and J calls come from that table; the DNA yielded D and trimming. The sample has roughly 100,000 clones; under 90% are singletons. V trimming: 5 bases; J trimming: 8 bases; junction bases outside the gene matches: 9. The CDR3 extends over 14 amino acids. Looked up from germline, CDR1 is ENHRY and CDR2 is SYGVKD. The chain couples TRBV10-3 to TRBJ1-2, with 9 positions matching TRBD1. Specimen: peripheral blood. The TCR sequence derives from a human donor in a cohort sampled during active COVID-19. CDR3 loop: CAISSGTGSYGYTF. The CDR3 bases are TGTGCCATCAGTTCCGGGACAGGGAGTTACGGCTACACCTTC.